This T cell receptor (beta chain) was obtained from a study of identical twins. TCRdb itself ran the 5' RACE reads through MiXCR, one entry per CDR3 protein. The sample has roughly 700,000 distinct CDR3 sequences; 8.6% are singletons. Overall study findings and caveats: Zero-insertion results could be subject to partial confounding by invariant MAIT and iNKT cells. Beta clonotypes that were abundant in cord blood contained fewer insertions, a pattern absent from memory repertoires.

Every sampled donor was Caucasian and healthy. The CDR3 loop spans 14 amino acids. V was shortened by 5 bases and J by 0 bases, with 11 bases between the two germline ends. On this clonotype: Its antigen is not known.

This same sample was also taken into another study, of yellow fever vaccine responses in identical twins. That work adds: Twins reportedly appeared to share part of their vaccine T cell response while keeping part individual.

The sequence came from a woman aged 18-30 years in good health. The chain is built from TRBV12-3 or TRBV12-4 and TRBJ2-7; tentatively, D is TRBD1 (6 bases). Source material: PBMCs. The CDR3 protein is CASSPGQPSYEQYF. CDR3 coding DNA: TGTGCCAGCAGTCCGGGACAACCCTCCTACGAGCAGTACTTC.